The T cell receptor (beta chain) described here comes from a study of patients and donors after allogeneic stem cell transplantation. This clonotype was counted between two and nine times. This CDR3 spans 14 amino acids. The V and J ends lost 0 bases and 2 bases respectively, with 8 bases between them. Per germline, CDR1 SGDLS and CDR2 YYNGEE. TCRdb itself ran the RT-PCR reads through MiXCR, one entry per CDR3 protein. The repertoire holds approximately 200,000 distinct CDR3 sequences, with 12% to 15% as singletons. Sequencing used blood, either unsorted or a sorted T cell fraction (not recorded which). The gene calls are TRBV9 and TRBJ2-5; D remains ambiguous. This receptor was taken from a human donor who was either an allogeneic HSCT recipient or a stem cell or donor lymphocyte infusion donor (not recorded which). It is not recorded whose cells these are; they may come from a transplant donor. The CDR3 sequence is CASSVGAAQETQYF. CDR3 DNA: TGTGCCAGCAGCGTAGGAGCAGCTCAAGAGACCCAGTACTTC.